This passage covers 27 T cell receptor beta chains from one sample sequenced in a study of cytomegalovirus exposure and HLA in healthy donors (dated by TCRdb to 2017 to 2019). The library relied on the immunoSEQ multiplex PCR assay. For the multiplex PCR, a mixture combining 60 forward primers for TCR Vbeta segments and 13 reverse primers for TCR Jbeta segments was used. Held by TCRdb, this immuneACCESS table contains in-frame sequences only and omits some clones. Under half of the omission traces to an unresolved V gene where checked; the cause of the rest is unknown. This sample gives tens of thousands of clones in total; around 82% of them show up just once. The ten top clones hold 10% to 13% of the sample. Material: PBMCs. The receptors were gathered from a woman younger than 30 in good health and CMV-seropositive.

V usage is TRBV18 and J usage is TRBJ2-7; 7 bases align to TRBD1. CDR1 KGHSH and CDR2 LQKENI come from the germline V gene. The CDR3 loop spans 13 amino acids. The V gene end was trimmed by 3 bases and the J gene end by 4 bases; junction bases not matched to a gene: 3. The CDR3 spells CASSPVQGYEQYF. DNA of the CDR3: TGTGCCAGCTCACCGGTACAGGGGTACGAGCAGTACTTC.

This clone was recorded once. The chain recombines TRBV5-4 with TRBJ2-7; a possible D gene is TRBD2 (6 bases). This CDR3 has 16 amino acids. Germline V gene data show CDR1 as SGHNT and CDR2 as YYREEE (reference sequence). V lost 3 bases and J lost 7, with 23 bases in between. CDR3 sequence reads: CASSSGDGLRGSEQYF. CDR3 nucleotide sequence: TGTGCCAGCAGCTCGGGAGATGGCCTTCGGGGATCAGAGCAGTACTTC.

The chain combines TRBV7-2 with TRBJ1-2; TRBD1 aligns across 7 bases. Germline V gives CDR1 SGHTA, CDR2 FQGNSA. With V trimmed by 1 base and J by 7 bases, 3 bases remained unmatched. This CDR3 comprises 13 residues. Written as DNA, the CDR3 is TGTGCCAGCAGCTTAGTACAGGGGTTTGGCTACACCTTC. Translation: CASSLVQGFGYTF. The variable domain in full, completed from reference TRBV7-2 and TRBJ1-2, reads GAGVSQSPSNKVTEKGKDVELRCDPISGHTALYWYRQSLGQGLEFLIYFQGNSAPDKSGLPSDRFSAERTGGSVSTLTIQRTQQEDSAVYLCASSLVQGFGYTFGSGTRLTVV.

The chain is built from TRBV2 and TRBJ2-7; TRBD2 aligns across 8 bases. J was trimmed by 2 bases and V by 4 bases; bases with no gene match: 13. Per germline, CDR1 SNHLY and CDR2 FYNNEI. The CDR3 covers 17 residues. The CDR3 protein is CASSAGRGGTSTYEQYF. CDR3 nucleotide sequence: TGTGCCAGCAGTGCAGGCCGGGGGGGTACCTCCACCTACGAGCAGTACTTC.

Only one count was recorded for this clone. V usage is TRBV6-4 and J usage is TRBJ2-2, with D possibly matching TRBD2 (5 bases). This CDR3 comprises 17 residues. V lost 6 bases and J lost 8, with 25 bases in between. Germline CDR1 MRHNA, CDR2 SNTAGT. As DNA, the CDR3 is TGTGCCAGCAGACCCATAGGAGGCAGTTTTGCTCAAGGGGAGCTGTTTTTT. This sequence encodes CASRPIGGSFAQGELFF.

The table lists this clone with a few counts. The V gene is TRBV7-3, the J gene TRBJ1-1; weak D call: TRBD1 (5 bases). V lost 6 bases and J lost 3, with 17 bases in between. CDR1 and CDR2 from the germline V gene are SGHTA and FQGTGA. This CDR3 has 15 residues. The CDR3 nucleotides are TGTGCCAGCAGTCTAACGGGGGGGTTTGACACTGAAGCTTTCTTT. Its translation: CASSLTGGFDTEAFF. The full variable domain, rest sourced from reference TRBV7-3 and TRBJ1-1, is GAGVSQTPSNKVTEKGKYVELRCDPISGHTALYWYRQSLGQGPEFLIYFQGTGAADDSGLPNDRFFAVRPEGSVSTLKIQRTERGDSAVYLCASSLTGGFDTEAFFGQGTRLTVV.

The genes are TRBV25-1 and TRBJ1-1; TRBD1 aligns across 8 bases. Per the germline V gene, CDR1 is MGHDK and CDR2 is SYGVNS. The V gene end was trimmed by 6 bases and the J gene end by 2 bases; junction bases not matched to a gene: 2. The CDR3 loop spans 13 amino acids. Here the CDR3 DNA reads TGTGCCAGCAGGGGGACAGGTAACACTGAAGCTTTCTTT. Amino acids: CASRGTGNTEAFF.

The V and J genes are TRBV6-5 and TRBJ1-5; the D gene is possibly TRBD1 (5 bases). The CDR3 covers 15 residues. Trimming shortened V by 0 bases and J by 5 bases, and 11 bases separated the two germline ends. CDR1 MNHEY and CDR2 SVGAGI come from the germline V gene. The CDR3 here is CASSYSAGRDQPQHF. The CDR3 coding sequence is TGTGCCAGCAGTTACTCAGCTGGCAGGGATCAGCCCCAGCATTTT.

The chain combines TRBV11-2 with TRBJ2-7; the match to TRBD2 covers 15 bases. The CDR3 has 15 amino acids. With V trimmed by 5 bases and J by 7 bases, 6 bases remained unmatched. Germline CDR1 and CDR2: SGHAT and FQNNGV. CDR3 in DNA: TGTGCCAGCAGCAGGACTAGCGGGGGGGCTGGGGAGCAGTACTTC. Translating it yields CASSRTSGGAGEQYF.

The chain uses TRBV7-3 and TRBJ2-3, with TRBD1 matching over 8 bases. CDR3 size: 15 residues. V was clipped by 4 bases and J by 8 bases; unmatched bases: 11. Germline assignment: CDR1 SGHTA and CDR2 FQGTGA. Here the CDR3 DNA reads TGTGCCAGCAGCTCGACAGGGGTCGCATCGGGTACGCAGTATTTT. This translates into CASSSTGVASGTQYF.

The V gene is TRBV5-1, the J gene TRBJ2-7, with 9 bases fitting TRBD1. V gave up 3 bases and J gave up 2 bases; unmatched junction bases: 3. This CDR3 comprises 14 residues. CDR1 is SGHRS and CDR2 is YFSETQ in the germline V gene. DNA of the CDR3: TGCGCCAGCAGCTCTCGACAGGGGGCCTACGAGCAGTACTTC. This encodes CASSSRQGAYEQYF.

The rearrangement uses TRBV18 and TRBJ1-1, with 10 bases matching TRBD1. CDR3 size: 13 residues. Germline CDR1 is KGHSH and CDR2 is LQKENI. V lost 1 base, J lost 11 bases, and 4 bases stayed unmatched. CDR3 residues: CASSPLDRGFAFF. The CDR3 DNA sequence: TGTGCCAGCTCACCACTGGACAGGGGGTTTGCTTTCTTT.

This chain joins TRBV7-2 and TRBJ1-5, with TRBD1 identical over 8 bases. The CDR3 extends over 15 amino acids. V lost 1 base to trimming and J lost 7 bases; unmatched junction nucleotides: 6. Germline values: CDR1 SGHTA, CDR2 FQGNSA. The CDR3 nucleotides read TGTGCCAGCAGCTTAGGAGGACAGGGCAGGCAGCCCCAGCATTTT. It encodes CASSLGGQGRQPQHF.

The chain employs TRBV27 and TRBJ2-3, with a weak D call TRBD1 (5 bases). This CDR3 is 15 amino acids long. The V gene's germline CDR1 is MNHEY and CDR2 SMNVEV (reference sequence). Trimming pared 6 bases from V and 0 bases from J, leaving 13 bases between. CDR3 bases: TGTGCCAGCAGGACCAGGGCCTCCAGCACAGATACGCAGTATTTT. It specifies CASRTRASSTDTQYF.

The chain links TRBV19 to TRBJ2-1, with 8 bases lining up with TRBD2. This CDR3 is 13 amino acids long. V lost 3 bases, J lost 10 bases, and 5 bases stayed unmatched. The germline V gene encodes CDR1 LNHDA and CDR2 SQIVND (reference sequence). The CDR3 DNA follows: TGTGCCAGTAGTATCCCCCCTAGCGGGGAGCAGTTCTTC. Translation: CASSIPPSGEQFF.

This clone has just a few counts. CDR3 protein: CASSLIAGQQTQYF. In nucleotides, the CDR3 is TGTGCCAGCAGCTTAATAGCGGGTCAGCAGACCCAGTACTTC. V is TRBV7-2 and J is TRBJ2-5; 7 bases agree with TRBD2. Trimming cost V 2 bases and J 6 bases; bases outside gene matches: 6. CDR3 length: 14 amino acids. From germline, CDR1 is SGHTA and CDR2 FQGNSA. Using reference TRBV7-2 and TRBJ2-5 for the parts outside the CDR3, the full variable domain is GAGVSQSPSNKVTEKGKDVELRCDPISGHTALYWYRQSLGQGLEFLIYFQGNSAPDKSGLPSDRFSAERTGGSVSTLTIQRTQQEDSAVYLCASSLIAGQQTQYFGPGTRLLVL.

The rearrangement links TRBV19 to TRBJ2-1; D is perhaps TRBD2 (5 bases). The V end lost 5 bases, the J end lost 6 bases, and 11 bases lay between the germline ends. This CDR3 has 13 residues. CDR1 and CDR2 from the germline V gene are LNHDA and SQIVND (reference sequence). CDR3: CASSAGLRNEQFF. The CDR3 DNA follows: TGTGCCAGTAGTGCTGGACTGCGCAATGAGCAGTTCTTC.

This clone turned up a few times. This rearrangement joins TRBV25-1 to TRBJ2-4; 7 positions agree with TRBD2. The CDR3 runs 15 residues. Unmatched junction bases numbered 4, after V lost 3 bases and J lost 2 bases. Germline V gene lookup returns CDR1 MGHDK and CDR2 SYGVNS. The CDR3 DNA reads as TGTGCCAGCAGTGAGGGCAGCGGGACCAAAAACATTCAGTACTTC. This gives the protein CASSEGSGTKNIQYF.

The chain joins TRBV11-2 to TRBJ2-1; D perhaps matches TRBD1 (5 bases). The CDR3 is made up of 13 amino acids. CDR1 is SGHAT, CDR2 FQNNGV, per germline. Trimming removed 0 bases from V and 6 bases from J, with 6 bases in between. The CDR3 reads CASSLDRGNEQFF. The DNA of the CDR3 is TGTGCCAGCAGCTTAGATAGGGGCAATGAGCAGTTCTTC.

This rearrangement joins TRBV30 to TRBJ1-4; D not certain. V dropped 0 bases and J dropped 8 bases, with 10 bases sitting between them. The CDR3 has 13 amino acids. CDR1 is GTSNPN and CDR2 is SVGIG in the germline V gene (reference sequence). The CDR3 is CAWSVILGEKLFF. CDR3 nucleotide sequence: TGTGCCTGGAGTGTAATCCTGGGCGAAAAACTGTTTTTT.

This clone came up once. V gene TRBV30 combines with J gene TRBJ1-5, with a possible D match to TRBD1 (5 bases). Germline V lookup: CDR1 GTSNPN, CDR2 SVGIG (reference sequence). V lost 5 bases, J lost 1 base, and 9 bases lay in between. This CDR3 is 13 amino acids long. This CDR3 is CAWAGGSNQPQHF. Here the CDR3 DNA reads TGTGCCTGGGCTGGGGGGAGCAATCAGCCCCAGCATTTT. The whole variable domain, remainder taken from reference TRBV30 and TRBJ1-5, is SQTIHQWPATLVQPVGSPLSLECTVEGTSNPNLYWYRQAAGRGLQLLFYSVGIGQISSEVPQNLSASRPQDRQFILSSKKLLLSDSGFYLCAWAGGSNQPQHFGDGTRLSIL.

The gene calls are TRBV9 and TRBJ2-5, with D uncertain. The CDR3 extends over 15 amino acids. Germline CDR1 reads SGDLS; CDR2 reads YYNGEE. Trimming cost V 4 bases and J 5 bases, with 18 bases left between them. CDR3 loop: CASSPVLGPVETQYF. Written as DNA, the CDR3 is TGTGCCAGCAGCCCCGTCCTTGGGCCGGTGGAGACCCAGTACTTC.

CDR3 amino acids: CASSLRTGETTDTQYF. In DNA form, the CDR3 reads TGCGCCAGCAGCTTGCGAACAGGAGAGACCACAGATACGCAGTATTTT. The chain recombines TRBV5-1 with TRBJ2-3; maybe TRBD1 (5 bases). V shed 1 base and J shed 2 bases, with 14 bases lying between them. CDR1 and CDR2 (germline): SGHRS, YFSETQ. This CDR3 is built from 16 residues.

This chain links TRBV19 with TRBJ2-3, with a weak D call TRBD2 (6 bases). Germline V gene data show CDR1 as LNHDA and CDR2 as SQIVND (reference sequence). V was pared by 7 bases and J by 2 bases, with 16 bases between. This CDR3 contains 15 residues. CDR3 nucleotide sequence: TGTGCCAGTAAGGTCGGCGGGACGATCACAGATACGCAGTATTTT. Its translation: CASKVGGTITDTQYF. Variable domain in full (rest from reference TRBV19 and TRBJ2-3): DGGITQSPKYLFRKEGQNVTLSCEQNLNHDAMYWYRQDPGQGLRLIYYSQIVNDFQKGDIAEGYSVSREKKESFPLTVTSAQKNPTAFYLCASKVGGTITDTQYFGPGTRLTVL.

This chain joins TRBV13 and TRBJ1-6; 10 nucleotides align to TRBD1. The germline gives CDR1 PRHDT, CDR2 FYEKMQ (reference sequence). The V segment lost 5 bases and the J segment 6 bases; nucleotides outside the gene matches: 10. There are 17 residues in the CDR3. CDR3 amino acids: CASSHLLRTGGNSPLHF. CDR3 in DNA: TGTGCCAGCAGCCACCTTCTACGGACAGGGGGTAATTCACCCCTCCACTTT.

CDR3 sequence (DNA): TGCGCCAGCAGCCAGCAAGCGGGGGGGAGCACAGATACGCAGTATTTT. It specifies CASSQQAGGSTDTQYF. The chain couples TRBV4-3 to TRBJ2-3; 10 bases align to TRBD2. V lost 3 bases, J lost 0 bases, and 3 bases stayed unmatched. Germline assignment: CDR1 LGHNA and CDR2 YSLEER. This CDR3 contains 16 residues.

This clone was observed once. At one end the junction does not follow the germline gene, possibly because of a read error. The gene calls are TRBV7-9 and TRBJ2-1; a weak D match, TRBD2 (5 bases). This CDR3 is 12 amino acids long. Germline V gene sequence: CDR1 SEHNR, CDR2 FQNEAQ (reference sequence). CDR3 loop: CSSSLASNEQFF. The CDR3 nucleotides are TGTTCCAGCAGCTTAGCGTCTAATGAGCAGTTCTTC. The full variable domain, in which reference TRBV7-9 and TRBJ2-1 provide the parts outside the CDR3, is DTGVSQNPRHKITKRGQNVTFRCDPISEHNRLYWYRQTLGQGPEFLTYFQNEAQLEKSRLLSDRFSAERPKGSFSTLEIQRTEQGDSAMYLCSSSLASNEQFFGPGTRLTVL.